These 3 T cell receptor beta chains were all obtained from the same sample, sequenced in a study of blood T cell repertoires in COVID-19. The method was immunoSEQ multiplex PCR; TCRdb's version includes in-frame clones alone and lacks a portion of them. The sample has about 300,000 clones; about 89% are singletons. The material sequenced was peripheral blood. The receptors derive from a man aged 40-49 years with acute or convalescent COVID-19.

The chain employs TRBV4-1 and TRBJ1-2; the D is unclear. The germline CDR1 and CDR2 sequences are MGHRA and YSYEKL. Trimming took off 0 bases at V and 3 bases at J, with 8 bases between the two ends. The CDR3 extends over 14 amino acids. In DNA, the CDR3 is TGCGCCAGCAGCCAAGATGTGGCGGACTATGGCTACACCTTC. Residues: CASSQDVADYGYTF.

This sequence joins TRBV5-1 and TRBJ1-4; a weak D match, TRBD1 (5 bases). CDR1 is SGHRS, CDR2 YFSETQ, per germline. This CDR3 spans 16 amino acids. Trimming removed 4 bases at V and 3 bases at J, with 16 bases between. DNA of the CDR3: TGCGCCAGCAGCGTGGGTCCCGGGGGTGCTAATGAAAAACTGTTTTTT. As protein: CASSVGPGGANEKLFF.

This chain's CDR3 is CASSPGYGGTEAFF. CDR3 DNA sequence: TGTGCCAGCAGTCCCGGGTATGGAGGGACTGAAGCTTTCTTT. The chain carries TRBV6-5 and TRBJ1-1; D gene unclear. Germline CDR1 and CDR2: MNHEY and SVGAGI. Trimming took off 5 bases at V and 5 bases at J, with 15 bases between the two ends. The CDR3 loop spans 14 amino acids.